Listed below are T cell receptor beta chains from one sample, sequenced in a study of neurological immune-mediated disorders. MiXCR, applied by TCRdb to the 5' RACE reads, yields one record per CDR3 protein. The repertoire holds approximately 100,000 distinct CDR3 sequences, with 11% as singletons. Source material: PBMCs. The source is a female donor with HTLV-1-associated myelopathy (HAM/TSP). Each CDR3 is given without its conserved first and last residue. Fields, in order: V gene, J gene, CDR3 protein.

v_call: TRBV10-2; j_call: TRBJ2-7; cdr3_aa: ASLRAPSSYEQY
v_call: TRBV7-2; j_call: TRBJ2-1; cdr3_aa: ASSLDLIRPNEQF
v_call: TRBV12-3/TRBV12-4; j_call: TRBJ2-3; cdr3_aa: VSRLAGVGTDTQY
v_call: TRBV20-1; j_call: TRBJ2-7; cdr3_aa: SARSQGVPGEQY
v_call: TRBV7-2; j_call: TRBJ2-7; cdr3_aa: ASSLVAGGYYEQY
v_call: TRBV20-1; j_call: TRBJ2-7; cdr3_aa: SATGTAKNEQY
v_call: TRBV7-8; j_call: TRBJ2-1; cdr3_aa: ASSLVQGDNEQF
v_call: TRBV12-3/TRBV12-4; j_call: TRBJ2-3; cdr3_aa: ASSRASGGRTDTQY
v_call: TRBV5-1; j_call: TRBJ2-1; cdr3_aa: ASSRGQAGTYNEQF
v_call: TRBV7-3; j_call: TRBJ2-1; cdr3_aa: ASSFPGTSGGDEQF